This paragraph covers one T cell receptor (beta chain) sequence. Its antigen is unknown. These data come from a study of cytomegalovirus exposure and HLA in healthy donors. Primers for the PCR totalled 60 Vbeta and 13 Jbeta. Measured with immunoSEQ multiplex PCR; TCRdb has only the in-frame clones, and not every one. The sample table sets out 95,000 to 150,000 clones. With 3 bases clipped from V and 5 bases from J, the junction kept 5 bases outside the gene matches. This CDR3 comprises 15 residues. Germline V gene lookup returns CDR1 SSHAT and CDR2 FNYEAQ (reference sequence). Study-wide findings and caveats: Investigators reported around 150 TCR beta chains as tied to cytomegalovirus.

The chain is built from TRBV7-7 and TRBJ2-5, with 11 bases that match TRBD2. Source material: PBMCs. The clonotype was recovered from a man aged 18-30 years in good health and CMV-seronegative. The CDR3 is CASSLFSGRVETQYF. The CDR3 DNA reads TGTGCCAGCAGCTTGTTTAGCGGGAGGGTGGAGACCCAGTACTTC.